The rows below give T cell receptor beta chains drawn from one sample of a study of CD8 T cells in ankylosing spondylitis. TCRdb recomputed calls from the 5' RACE reads with MiXCR, one row per CDR3 protein. The data contain 300,000 to 350,000 distinct CDR3 sequences, 9.5% to 13% of them seen just once; the ten biggest clones take up 9.1%. Sample: blood, either unsorted or a sorted T cell fraction (not recorded which). The origin of the receptors is a female donor with ankylosing spondylitis or in good health (not recorded which). The CDR3 runs from the conserved cysteine through the conserved F or W. D genes are given only for firm matches. Some rows mark clone size as missing; the rest say once, few, many or name a class of expanded clone.

TRBJ2-1	.	TRBV7-2	TRBD2	17	CASSLGTGLGSYNEQFF	TGTGCCAGCAGCTTAGGAACGGGACTAGGCTCCTACAATGAGCAGTTCTTC
TRBJ2-7	few	TRBV4-2	TRBD1	15	CASSQFRDRSYEQYF	TGTGCCAGCAGCCAGTTCCGGGACAGATCCTACGAGCAGTACTTC
TRBJ1-6	many	TRBV20-1	TRBD1	15	CSARGTGRSNSPLHF	TGCAGTGCTAGAGGGACAGGGCGGTCTAATTCACCCCTCCACTTT
TRBJ2-2	many	TRBV29-1	.	16	CSVTLTGTVNTGELFF	TGCAGCGTGACCCTCACTGGGACGGTGAACACCGGGGAGCTGTTTTTT
TRBJ1-5	.	TRBV3-1	.	18	CASSIETTTANSNQPQHF	TGTGCCAGCAGCATAGAAACAACGACAGCTAATAGCAATCAGCCCCAGCATTTT
TRBJ1-1	many	TRBV10-3	.	16	CAISESKEGISTEAFF	TGTGCCATCAGTGAGTCGAAGGAGGGGATATCCACTGAAGCTTTCTTT
TRBJ2-3	many	TRBV6-4	.	18	CASSDSEGGSASTDTQYF	TGTGCCAGCAGTGACTCCGAGGGCGGCAGTGCTAGCACAGATACGCAGTATTTT
TRBJ2-7	.	TRBV7-2	TRBD2	15	CASSLRLAGGSEQYF	TGTGCCAGCAGCTTACGACTAGCGGGTGGGTCCGAGCAGTACTTC
TRBJ2-7	.	TRBV18	.	13	CASSPNREVEQYF	TGTGCCAGCTCACCAAACAGGGAAGTCGAGCAGTACTTC
TRBJ2-5	many	TRBV7-2	.	14	CASSLGLVGETQYF	TGTGCCAGCAGCTTAGGCTTGGTTGGCGAGACCCAGTACTTC
TRBJ1-5	many	TRBV20-1	TRBD1	15	CSASPGQGVFQPQHF	TGCAGTGCTTCACCCGGACAGGGGGTTTTTCAGCCCCAGCATTTT
TRBJ2-1	many	TRBV10-3	.	14	CAILPGVSYNEQFF	TGTGCCATCCTTCCTGGGGTGTCCTACAATGAGCAGTTCTTC
TRBJ1-2	many	TRBV12-3/TRBV12-4	.	13	CASTGLSRYGYTF	TGTGCCAGCACCGGACTATCCCGCTATGGCTACACCTTC
TRBJ2-7	.	TRBV20-1	TRBD1	17	CSARAVRDRQFSYEQYF	TGCAGTGCTAGAGCAGTAAGGGACAGGCAATTTTCCTACGAGCAGTACTTC
TRBJ2-7	many	TRBV6-1	.	14	CASGTSGEAYEQYF	TGTGCCAGCGGGACCTCCGGGGAAGCCTACGAGCAGTACTTC
TRBJ2-1	many	TRBV7-9	.	11	CASRTKNEQFF	TGTGCCAGCAGGACTAAAAATGAGCAGTTCTTC
TRBJ2-3	many	TRBV4-1	TRBD2	15	CASSQWGLGADTQYF	TGCGCCAGCAGCCAATGGGGACTAGGGGCAGATACGCAGTATTTT
TRBJ2-1	.	TRBV18	.	15	CASSPQLVPYNEQFF	TGTGCCAGCTCACCACAACTAGTACCTTACAATGAGCAGTTCTTC
TRBJ2-5	many	TRBV29-1	.	15	CSVIGAGGYQETQYF	TGCAGCGTTATTGGGGCCGGTGGGTACCAAGAGACCCAGTACTTC
TRBJ2-2	.	TRBV3-1	.	17	CASSHLRGLLYTGELFF	TGTGCCAGCAGCCACCTTCGGGGGTTGCTCTACACCGGGGAGCTGTTTTTT
TRBJ2-5	few	TRBV18	.	15	CASSPLPDKKETQYF	TGTGCCAGCTCACCCCTCCCGGACAAGAAAGAGACCCAGTACTTC
TRBJ2-2	many	TRBV9	.	16	CASSVDGSPNTGELFF	TGTGCCAGCAGCGTAGACGGCTCCCCTAACACCGGGGAGCTGTTTTTT
TRBJ1-1	few	TRBV27	.	14	CASSLGVGIPEAFF	TGTGCCAGCAGTTTAGGGGTCGGGATCCCTGAAGCTTTCTTT